The 26 T cell receptor beta chains listed next were all sequenced from one sample in a study of cytomegalovirus exposure and HLA in healthy donors. The PCR made use of 60 Vbeta and 13 Jbeta primers. Clones were sequenced by immunoSEQ multiplex PCR, and TCRdb holds only the in-frame ones, with some missing. Of about 160,000 clones in the sample, approximately 78% were seen once. Sequenced input: PBMCs. The origin of the receptors is a girl aged 2-10 years in good health and CMV-seropositive.

As regards this clone: Other DNA sequences of this sample code for an identical CDR3. The V and J genes are TRBV5-1 and TRBJ1-1; TRBD1 aligns across 7 bases. The V and J ends lost 1 base and 3 bases, in that order; junction bases with no gene match: 0. CDR1 is SGHRS, CDR2 YFSETQ, per germline. The CDR3 is made up of 13 amino acids. The DNA of the CDR3 is TGCGCCAGCAGCTTGCAGGGGGACACTGAAGCTTTCTTT. Protein sequence: CASSLQGDTEAFF.

The chain couples TRBV4-1 to TRBJ2-5; TRBD2 matches 10 bases. CDR1 MGHRA and CDR2 YSYEKL come from the germline V gene. V was clipped by 0 bases and J by 2 bases; unmatched bases: 6. This CDR3 comprises 17 residues. CDR3 sequence (DNA): TGCGCCAGCAGCCAAGATAGTCAGCGGGAGGGACAAGAGACCCAGTACTTC. The encoded protein is CASSQDSQREGQETQYF.

This chain connects TRBV20-1 to TRBJ2-5; no reliable D call. Per germline, CDR1 DFQATT and CDR2 SNEGSKA (reference sequence). Trimming took 4 bases from V and 5 from J, leaving 5 bases between them. CDR3 length equals 10 residues. The CDR3 bases are TGCAGTGCTATTATCGAGACCCAGTACTTC. Amino acids: CSAIIETQYF.

The rearrangement uses TRBV6-1 and TRBJ2-7; D may be TRBD2 (5 bases). Germline V lookup: CDR1 MNHNS, CDR2 SASEGT. V gave up 5 bases and J gave up 3 bases, with 11 bases separating them. CDR3 length: 13 amino acids. CDR3 DNA sequence: TGTGCCAGCAGTTTTGGACTGGACTACGAGCAGTACTTC. Translation: CASSFGLDYEQYF.

This clone was observed a single time. V and J are TRBV13 and TRBJ2-3, with D unclear. The CDR3 has 13 residues. The V end was cut by 2 bases, the J end by 2 bases, with 5 bases between. Germline loops: CDR1 PRHDT, CDR2 FYEKMQ (reference sequence). Here the CDR3 reads CASSLRVTDTQYF. The CDR3 coding sequence is TGTGCCAGCAGCTTACGAGTCACAGATACGCAGTATTTT.

The gene calls are TRBV30 and TRBJ2-5, with TRBD2 as a possible D gene (5 bases). The DNA end lines up better with TRBJ2-7; the J call may be wrong. CDR1 and CDR2 (germline): GTSNPN, SVGIG (reference sequence). CDR3 length: 13 residues. For the CDR3, the DNA is TGTGCCTGGAGTGTGGTGGGAGATGTCGAGCAGTACTTC. This encodes CAWSVVGDVEQYF.

J is TRBJ2-7 and V is TRBV6-1; TRBD1 matches 8 bases. Trimming removed 7 bases from V and 1 base from J; junction bases left unmatched: 9. The CDR3 covers 15 residues. The germline V gene encodes CDR1 MNHNS and CDR2 SASEGT. The CDR3 DNA reads TGTGCCAGCACCCCGGGGACAGGCTCTTCCTACGAGCAGTACTTC. Translated: CASTPGTGSSYEQYF.

The chain has TRBV5-1 and TRBJ2-2; perhaps TRBD2 as D (5 bases). Trimming pared 6 bases from V and 0 bases from J, leaving 12 bases between. The CDR3 contains 15 residues. Germline V lookup: CDR1 SGHRS, CDR2 YFSETQ. The CDR3 protein is CASNRGSTNTGELFF. The CDR3 DNA follows: TGCGCCAGCAATCGAGGGAGTACGAACACCGGGGAGCTGTTTTTT.

The chain employs TRBV5-6 and TRBJ1-2; no reliable D call. In germline, CDR1 is SGHDT, CDR2 YYEEEE. The CDR3 is 14 residues long. Trimming removed 0 bases at V and 1 base at J, with 7 bases between. The CDR3 DNA sequence: TGTGCCAGCAGCTTGGGCGGGGTTAACTATGGCTACACCTTC. It specifies CASSLGGVNYGYTF. The full variable domain, completed using reference TRBV5-6 and TRBJ1-2, is DAGVTQSPTHLIKTRGQQVTLRCSPKSGHDTVSWYQQALGQGPQFIFQYYEEEERQRGNFPDRFSGHQFPNYSSELNVNALLLGDSALYLCASSLGGVNYGYTFGSGTRLTVV.

This clone has a single count. The J gene is TRBJ1-5, the V gene TRBV19; D unresolved. CDR3 size: 14 residues. V shed 1 base and J shed 9 bases, with 13 bases lying between them. Germline V lookup: CDR1 LNHDA, CDR2 SQIVND (reference sequence). Here the CDR3 DNA reads TGTGCCAGTAGTATAGTCCCGTCCACGGGGCCCCAGCATTTT. The encoded protein is CASSIVPSTGPQHF.

This sequence joins TRBV4-1 and TRBJ2-7; maybe TRBD2 (6 bases). CDR3 length: 16 residues. Trimming took 3 bases from V and 2 from J, leaving 17 bases between them. In germline, CDR1 is MGHRA, CDR2 YSYEKL. The CDR3 DNA sequence: TGCGCCAGCAGCCACACCGGGACTTACCGTACCTACGAGCAGTACTTC. Its translation is CASSHTGTYRTYEQYF.

V and J are TRBV5-1 and TRBJ2-2, with 8 positions matching TRBD1. Germline V gives CDR1 SGHRS, CDR2 YFSETQ. J gave up 6 bases and V 2 bases, and 9 bases lay outside the gene matches. The CDR3 has 16 residues. The CDR3 spells CASSLTGQGAAGELFF. CDR3 bases: TGCGCCAGCAGCTTAACCGGGCAGGGGGCGGCCGGGGAGCTGTTTTTT.

J is TRBJ2-5 and V is TRBV30, with D perhaps matching TRBD1 (7 bases). The germline V gene encodes CDR1 GTSNPN and CDR2 SVGIG (reference sequence). V shed 3 bases and J shed 7 bases, with 18 bases lying between them. The CDR3 is made up of 14 amino acids. In nucleotides, the CDR3 is TGTGCCTGGAGCCCGGGAGTAGGGGGCGGGACCCAGTACTTC. This codes for CAWSPGVGGGTQYF.

The chain couples TRBV4-1 to TRBJ2-7; 13 bases line up with TRBD2. V shed 3 bases and J 6 bases; nucleotides not matched to a gene: 8. Per germline, CDR1 MGHRA and CDR2 YSYEKL. This CDR3 is 16 amino acids long. Here the CDR3 DNA reads TGCGCCAGCAGCCATTTGACTAGCGGGAGGCGGCGCGAGCAGTACTTC. Translation gives CASSHLTSGRRREQYF.

The chain carries TRBV6-1 and TRBJ2-5; D call uncertain. V was trimmed by 10 bases and J by 5 bases, leaving 2 bases between them. This CDR3 comprises 8 residues. The germline gives CDR1 MNHNS, CDR2 SASEGT. CDR3 loop: CATETQYF. CDR3 bases: TGTGCCACGGAGACCCAGTACTTC.

This chain links TRBV5-1 with TRBJ1-1; tentative D call: TRBD1 (6 bases). CDR3 length equals 13 residues. Germline-derived CDR1 and CDR2 are SGHRS and YFSETQ. V gave up 0 bases and J gave up 4 bases, with 7 bases separating them. The chain's CDR3 is CASSLGQATEAFF. In DNA, the CDR3 is TGCGCCAGCAGCTTGGGACAGGCCACTGAAGCTTTCTTT.

The chain couples TRBV9 to TRBJ2-5, with 7 bases matching TRBD2. The CDR3 runs to 17 residues. Per the germline V gene, CDR1 is SGDLS and CDR2 is YYNGEE. J was trimmed by 7 bases and V by 2 bases; bases with no gene match: 17. As DNA, the CDR3 is TGTGCCAGCAGCGTGAATGATCCGGGACTACAGACCGTGACCCAGTACTTC. Residues: CASSVNDPGLQTVTQYF.

V and J are TRBV19 and TRBJ1-5; 7 bases are a match to TRBD1. CDR3 length: 15 amino acids. Germline V gene data show CDR1 as LNHDA and CDR2 as SQIVND (reference sequence). The V segment lost 5 bases and the J segment 6 bases; nucleotides outside the gene matches: 10. CDR3 coding DNA: TGTGCCAGTAGTCCCAAGACAGGGTACGGTCAGCCCCAGCATTTT. Encoded protein: CASSPKTGYGQPQHF.

V gene TRBV28 combines with J gene TRBJ2-4; 14 bases fit TRBD2. V was pared by 3 bases and J by 0 bases, with 16 bases of the junction left unmatched. Germline V lookup: CDR1 MDHEN, CDR2 SYDVKM. The CDR3 spans 22 residues. CDR3 protein: CASSLIGWTSGRQDVAKNIQYF. CDR3 DNA sequence: TGTGCCAGCAGTTTGATAGGGTGGACTAGCGGGAGGCAGGACGTAGCCAAAAACATTCAGTACTTC.

The chain recombines TRBV15 with TRBJ2-1; the D gene is possibly TRBD2 (5 bases). Germline CDR1 reads LNHNV; CDR2 reads YYDKDF (reference sequence). This CDR3 has 16 amino acids. V shed 0 bases and J shed 8 bases, with 17 bases lying between them. CDR3 sequence reads: CATSRDKAWTYDEQFF. The CDR3 bases are TGTGCCACCAGCAGAGATAAGGCCTGGACTTACGATGAGCAGTTCTTC.

The chain joins TRBV19 to TRBJ2-1, with D perhaps TRBD1 (5 bases). Per germline, CDR1 LNHDA and CDR2 SQIVND (reference sequence). CDR3 size: 13 residues. The V end lost 7 bases, the J end lost 7 bases, and 14 bases lay between the germline ends. The CDR3, as DNA: TGTGCCAGTATGCAGGGTCGTGCAAATGAGCAGTTCTTC. It is translated as CASMQGRANEQFF.

The chain carries TRBV4-1 and TRBJ1-1; 11 bases are a match to TRBD1. The CDR3 extends over 14 amino acids. Germline CDR1 is MGHRA and CDR2 is YSYEKL. V dropped 6 bases and J dropped 6; count of bases not matched to a gene: 6. The CDR3 nucleotides are TGCGCCAGCAGACGGACAGGGGGCATTGCTGAAGCTTTCTTT. It is translated as CASRRTGGIAEAFF.

A single count supports this clone. The V gene is TRBV30, the J gene TRBJ1-2; 8 nucleotides match TRBD1. This CDR3 is 13 amino acids long. The V gene end was trimmed by 7 bases and the J gene end by 3 bases; junction bases not matched to a gene: 7. From germline, CDR1 is GTSNPN and CDR2 SVGIG (reference sequence). Here the CDR3 reads CASTGGTDYGYTF. Here the CDR3 DNA reads TGTGCCTCCACAGGGGGAACGGACTATGGCTACACCTTC.

The chain employs TRBV5-1 and TRBJ2-7; the match to TRBD1 covers 8 bases. With 5 bases clipped from V and 1 base from J, the junction kept 8 bases outside the gene matches. This CDR3 has 15 amino acids. The germline V gene has CDR1 SGHRS and CDR2 YFSETQ. In nucleotides, the CDR3 is TGCGCCAGCAGTGGACAGGGAAAGATTTCCTACGAGCAGTACTTC. Translating gives CASSGQGKISYEQYF.

The gene calls are TRBV30 and TRBJ2-7; unclear D gene. V was clipped by 0 bases and J by 3 bases, with 12 bases between them. This CDR3 is built from 14 residues. CDR1 GTSNPN and CDR2 SVGIG come from the germline V gene (reference sequence). The CDR3 region is CAWSVPGEGYEQYF. The DNA of the CDR3 is TGTGCCTGGAGTGTTCCTGGAGAAGGCTACGAGCAGTACTTC.

This chain uses TRBV5-6 with TRBJ1-2; no clear D. In germline, CDR1 is SGHDT, CDR2 YYEEEE. The CDR3 covers 14 residues. V was shortened by 4 bases and J by 4 bases, with 14 bases between the two germline ends. DNA of the CDR3: TGTGCCAGCAGCCCCTCTTTCGGTAGCTATGGCTACACCTTC. Its translation: CASSPSFGSYGYTF.